This T cell receptor (beta chain) was found in a study of shared clonotypes between healthy human individuals. Across the study: Participating donors consisted of a couple of women and a few men aged 18 to 49. A donor's plate count was three for CD4 naive and three for CD4 memory; CD8 naive had two and CD8 memory one.

General study points: It was the non-shared clonotypes that had lower generation probabilities than clonotypes shared by all four donors.

About this clone: As yet, its antigen is unknown.

Between the trimmed V and J ends, which lost 2 bases and 2 bases, there was a span of 13 bases. The CDR3 sequence is 15 residues long. Germline assignment: CDR1 SGHDT and CDR2 YYEEEE. Measured with immunoSEQ multiplex PCR; TCRdb has only the in-frame clones, and not every one. The profile shows around 2,000,000 clones, roughly 94% of them singletons. Naive CD8 cells comprised CD45RO-negative, CCR7-positively selected cells, excluding terminally differentiated effector memory CD45RA+ cells. The sequencing input was naive CD8+ T cells sorted from blood. The receptor's source is a man in his late teens or twenties in good health. V and J are TRBV5-6 and TRBJ2-5; either TRBD1 or TRBD2 may supply D (6 bases each). The CDR3 sequence is CASSFGGGFQETQYF. Here the CDR3 DNA reads TGTGCCAGCAGCTTCGGGGGCGGTTTTCAAGAGACCCAGTACTTC.